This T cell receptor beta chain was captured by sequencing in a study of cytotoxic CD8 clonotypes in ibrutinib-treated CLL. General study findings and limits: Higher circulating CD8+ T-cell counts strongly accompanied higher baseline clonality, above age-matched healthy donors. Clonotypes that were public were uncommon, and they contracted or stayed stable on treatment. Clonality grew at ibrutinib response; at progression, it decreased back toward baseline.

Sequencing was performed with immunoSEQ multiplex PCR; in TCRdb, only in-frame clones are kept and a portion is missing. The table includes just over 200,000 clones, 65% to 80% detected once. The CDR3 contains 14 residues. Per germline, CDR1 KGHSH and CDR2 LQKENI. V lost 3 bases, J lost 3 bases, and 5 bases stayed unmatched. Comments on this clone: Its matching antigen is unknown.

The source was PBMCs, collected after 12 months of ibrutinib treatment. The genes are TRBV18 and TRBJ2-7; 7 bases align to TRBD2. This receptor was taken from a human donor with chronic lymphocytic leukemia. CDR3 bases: TGTGCCAGCTCACCCCCGGGGGGTCTCTACGAGCAGTACTTC. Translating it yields CASSPPGGLYEQYF.